This entry lists 30 T cell receptor beta chains sequenced from one sample in a study of beta chain features in type 1 diabetes. Reverse transcription of all isolated RNA meant that expressed TCRB transcripts were sequenced. Assay: immunoSEQ multiplex PCR; the TCRdb copy retains only in-frame clones and omits some. Of approximately 340,000 clones detected, more than 13% appear once; the ten largest clones hold approximately 0.02%. Sequences were obtained from naive CD4+ T cells from blood. Receptors were obtained from a woman under 30 in good health.

This clone was found a few times. The rearrangement joins TRBV14 to TRBJ1-2; D ambiguous. V lost 5 bases, J lost 1 base, and 8 bases lay in between. CDR1 and CDR2 from the germline V gene are SGHDN and FVKESK. The CDR3 loop spans 13 amino acids. The CDR3 DNA sequence: TGTGCCAGCAGCGAGACTATTAACTATGGCTACACCTTC. Its protein product is CASSETINYGYTF.

CDR3 sequence (DNA): TGTGCCAGCAGCTTGGCCGTTGGTAGTAGGAACACTGAAGCTTTCTTT. Translated, it gives CASSLAVGSRNTEAFF. The chain couples TRBV5-6 to TRBJ1-1; unclear D gene. The CDR3 spans 16 residues. Germline lookup yields CDR1 SGHDT and CDR2 YYEEEE. V gave up 0 bases and J gave up 1 base, with 13 bases separating them.

V and J are TRBV29-1 and TRBJ2-3; 7 bases line up with TRBD2. The CDR3 is 14 residues long. The J segment lost 0 bases and the V segment lost 2 bases, leaving 2 bases of the junction unmatched. The germline gives CDR1 SQVTM, CDR2 ANQGSEA. The CDR3: CSVESSGSTDTQYF. The CDR3 region has the DNA TGCAGCGTTGAAAGTAGCGGGAGCACAGATACGCAGTATTTT.

This chain uses TRBV25-1 with TRBJ1-4; D ambiguous. V gave up 5 bases and J gave up 0 bases, with 10 bases separating them. Germline V gene lookup returns CDR1 MGHDK and CDR2 SYGVNS. This CDR3 is built from 15 residues. CDR3: CASSSDLATNEKLFF. The CDR3 DNA is TGTGCCAGCAGTAGCGACCTTGCAACTAATGAAAAACTGTTTTTT. The variable domain in full, with the rest retrieved from reference TRBV25-1 and TRBJ1-4, is EADIYQTPRYLVIGTGKKITLECSQTMGHDKMYWYQQDPGMELHLIHYSYGVNSTEKGDLSSESTVSRIRTEHFPLTLESARPSHTSQYLCASSSDLATNEKLFFGSGTQLSVL.

Only a few counts were recorded for this clone. The J gene is TRBJ2-3, the V gene TRBV27; 10 nucleotides match TRBD2. This CDR3 comprises 16 residues. CDR1 and CDR2 from the germline V gene are MNHEY and SMNVEV (reference sequence). The trim removed 6 bases at V and 1 base at J, leaving 7 bases unmatched. The CDR3 loop reads CASSRSGLAGTDTQYF. In nucleotides, the CDR3 is TGTGCCAGCAGCCGATCCGGACTAGCGGGCACAGATACGCAGTATTTT.

This rearrangement joins TRBV28 to TRBJ1-3, with D perhaps TRBD1 (5 bases). The CDR3 extends over 14 amino acids. Germline V gene data show CDR1 as MDHEN and CDR2 as SYDVKM. Trimming took 10 bases from V and 0 from J, leaving 13 bases between them. The CDR3, as DNA: TGTGCCACACGGGGGGATTACTCTGGAAACACCATATATTTT. Protein sequence: CATRGDYSGNTIYF.

This clone showed up just a few times. The CDR3 coding sequence is TGTGCCTGGAGTCTACGGGACAGGGTCACTGAAGCTTTCTTT. The encoded protein is CAWSLRDRVTEAFF. J is TRBJ1-1 and V is TRBV30; 9 bases are shared with TRBD1. The CDR3 is 14 residues long. With 2 bases clipped from V and 4 bases from J, the junction kept 5 bases outside the gene matches. Germline assignment: CDR1 GTSNPN and CDR2 SVGIG (reference sequence).

This clone has only one observation. The chain is built from TRBV14 and TRBJ2-7, with 8 bases identical to TRBD2. This CDR3 region has 14 residues. Looked up from germline, CDR1 is SGHDN and CDR2 is FVKESK. The trim removed 6 bases at V and 0 bases at J, leaving 4 bases unmatched. Here the CDR3 DNA reads TGTGCCAGCAGACTTAGCGGGACCTCCTACGAGCAGTACTTC. Its translation is CASRLSGTSYEQYF.

The rearrangement joins TRBV4-1 to TRBJ2-7; TRBD2 is a possible D gene (5 bases). Trimming took off 0 bases at V and 0 bases at J, with 9 bases between the two ends. This CDR3 contains 15 residues. Germline lookup yields CDR1 MGHRA and CDR2 YSYEKL. The CDR3 region has the DNA TGCGCCAGCAGCCAAGACTTGGACTTCTCCTACGAGCAGTACTTC. Translation gives CASSQDLDFSYEQYF.

This clone appeared a few times. The J gene is TRBJ1-2, the V gene TRBV28; possible D gene TRBD1, 6 bases. The germline V gene encodes CDR1 MDHEN and CDR2 SYDVKM. With 6 bases removed from V and 4 bases from J, the gap between germline ends came to 18 bases. The length of the CDR3 is 15 residues. The CDR3 coding sequence is TGTGCCAGCAGGGCCCGTACAGGGTTGGGCTATGGCTACACCTTC. Protein sequence: CASRARTGLGYGYTF.

The chain combines TRBV27 with TRBJ2-7, with D hard to call. Germline V gene data show CDR1 as MNHEY and CDR2 as SMNVEV (reference sequence). This CDR3 is 11 amino acids long. The V end was cut by 4 bases, the J end by 2 bases, with 3 bases between. CDR3 sequence: CASSSTYEQYF. DNA for the CDR3: TGTGCCAGCAGTTCAACCTACGAGCAGTACTTC.

This clone turned up a few times. The J gene is TRBJ1-1, the V gene TRBV12-5, with 8 positions matching TRBD1. From germline, CDR1 is LGHNT and CDR2 FRNRAP. The CDR3 spans 14 residues. The V gene end was trimmed by 7 bases and the J gene end by 3 bases; junction bases not matched to a gene: 7. CDR3 sequence (DNA): TGTGCTAGTGTTCGGACAGGGTTTGACACTGAAGCTTTCTTT. Protein sequence: CASVRTGFDTEAFF.

This clone was observed a handful of times. J is TRBJ2-7 and V is TRBV7-2; the match to TRBD2 covers 11 bases. Germline V gene data show CDR1 as SGHTA and CDR2 as FQGNSA. CDR3 length equals 16 residues. V shed 1 base, J shed 3 bases, and the junction held 5 bases outside the gene matches. The CDR3 DNA is TGTGCCAGCAGCTTAGGTTCTAGCGGGAGGCTCTACGAGCAGTACTTC. Amino acids: CASSLGSSGRLYEQYF.

This chain connects TRBV18 to TRBJ2-3, with unresolved D. The V and J ends lost 3 bases and 2 bases respectively, with 6 bases between them. Per the germline V gene, CDR1 is KGHSH and CDR2 is LQKENI. This CDR3 has 13 amino acids. The CDR3 is CASSPSHTDTQYF. For the CDR3, the DNA is TGTGCCAGCTCACCTTCCCACACAGATACGCAGTATTTT.

The chain joins TRBV30 to TRBJ2-1, with 12 bases lining up with TRBD2. V lost 1 base, J lost 0 bases, and 1 base stayed unmatched. Germline CDR1 reads GTSNPN; CDR2 reads SVGIG (reference sequence). The CDR3 has 16 amino acids. The CDR3 bases are TGTGCCTGGAGTGGACTAGCGGGGGCCTCCTACAATGAGCAGTTCTTC. Amino acid sequence: CAWSGLAGASYNEQFF.

This clone was seen a handful of times. V usage is TRBV7-9 and J usage is TRBJ2-7; D might be TRBD1 (5 bases). CDR3 length equals 14 residues. Trimming pared 5 bases from V and 4 bases from J, leaving 15 bases between. Looked up from germline, CDR1 is SEHNR and CDR2 is FQNEAQ (reference sequence). CDR3 sequence: CASSRRLGQYEQYF. The CDR3 DNA sequence: TGTGCCAGCAGCCGGCGGCTGGGGCAGTACGAGCAGTACTTC.

This clone was detected only a few times. V usage is TRBV25-1 and J usage is TRBJ1-1; 9 bases align to TRBD1. Germline values: CDR1 MGHDK, CDR2 SYGVNS. V gave up 3 bases and J gave up 6 bases; unmatched junction bases: 8. The CDR3 consists of 15 residues. CDR3 DNA sequence: TGTGCCAGCAGTGATGGAGGAACAGGGGGCGCTGAAGCTTTCTTT. Translation: CASSDGGTGGAEAFF.

This clone was picked up a small number of times. CDR3 nucleotides: TGCGCCAGCAGCCTGGACGTTAGCGGGAGGGGTCAAGATACGCAGTATTTT. This gives the protein CASSLDVSGRGQDTQYF. The chain carries TRBV4-3 and TRBJ2-3; 11 bases are a match to TRBD2. The CDR3 has 17 residues. Germline trimming cut 4 bases from V and 5 bases from J; bases unmatched to any gene: 11. The germline V gene encodes CDR1 LGHNA and CDR2 YSLEER.

This rearrangement joins TRBV18 to TRBJ1-5, with D possibly TRBD1 on 6 matching bases. Between the trimmed V and J ends, which lost 10 bases and 2 bases, there was a span of 15 bases. This CDR3 has 14 residues. Germline loops: CDR1 KGHSH, CDR2 LQKENI. As DNA, the CDR3 is TGTGCCACGGGCTGGGGGCATCGCAATCAGCCCCAGCATTTT. Translating it yields CATGWGHRNQPQHF. Full variable domain (rest looked up from reference TRBV18 and TRBJ1-5): NAGVMQNPRHLVRRRGQEARLRCSPMKGHSHVYWYRQLPEEGLKFMVYLQKENIIDESGMPKERFSAEFPKEGPSILRIQQVVRGDSAAYFCATGWGHRNQPQHFGDGTRLSIL.

The chain couples TRBV30 to TRBJ2-7; D perhaps matches TRBD1 (6 bases). Trimming took off 7 bases at V and 1 base at J, with 14 bases between the two ends. Per germline, CDR1 GTSNPN and CDR2 SVGIG (reference sequence). The CDR3 spans 13 residues. The CDR3 is CASAEGVSYEQYF. CDR3 bases: TGTGCCTCGGCCGAGGGGGTTTCCTACGAGCAGTACTTC.

This clone has a handful of counts. J is TRBJ2-1 and V is TRBV20-1; no clear D. The CDR3 runs to 11 residues. CDR1 and CDR2 from the germline V gene are DFQATT and SNEGSKA (reference sequence). Trimming stripped 6 bases from V and 8 bases from J, with 11 bases between. CDR3 DNA sequence: TGCAGTGCCTTGGCTAGGTATGAGCAGTTCTTC. Translated, it gives CSALARYEQFF.

This clone has only a few counts. J is TRBJ1-2 and V is TRBV28; D might be TRBD1 (6 bases). The CDR3 has 15 residues. Germline V CDR1 and CDR2: MDHEN, SYDVKM. Trimming removed 5 bases from V and 3 bases from J, with 16 bases in between. CDR3 nucleotide sequence: TGTGCCAGCAGTCGACAGGTCAACCCCCACTATGGCTACACCTTC. Encoded protein: CASSRQVNPHYGYTF.

The chain recombines TRBV9 with TRBJ1-3; D is uncertain. With 0 bases removed from V and 0 bases from J, the gap between germline ends came to 7 bases. The germline V gene encodes CDR1 SGDLS and CDR2 YYNGEE. The CDR3 is 15 residues long. CDR3 residues: CASSVGLVSGNTIYF. DNA for the CDR3: TGTGCCAGCAGCGTAGGACTGGTCTCTGGAAACACCATATATTTT.

The chain uses TRBV5-1 and TRBJ2-1; D is possibly TRBD2 (5 bases). The CDR3 is 13 amino acids. Trimming cost V 4 bases and J 8 bases, with 13 bases left between them. Per germline, CDR1 SGHRS and CDR2 YFSETQ. CDR3 nucleotides: TGCGCCAGCAGCCTCGGGGTAAGGGATGAGCAGTTCTTC. The encoded protein is CASSLGVRDEQFF. Filled out from reference TRBV5-1 and TRBJ2-1, the complete variable domain reads KAGVTQTPRYLIKTRGQQVTLSCSPISGHRSVSWYQQTPGQGLQFLFEYFSETQRNKGNFPGRFSGRQFSNSRSEMNVSTLELGDSALYLCASSLGVRDEQFFGPGTRLTVL.

A few counts support this clone. The chain employs TRBV28 and TRBJ2-7; 7 nucleotides match TRBD1. Germline V gives CDR1 MDHEN, CDR2 SYDVKM. The CDR3 sequence is 14 residues long. With 6 bases clipped from V and 6 bases from J, the junction kept 11 bases outside the gene matches. Here the CDR3 DNA reads TGTGCCAGCAGAACTAGACAGGGAAAGGGCGAGCAGTACTTC. Its translation: CASRTRQGKGEQYF. The variable domain in full, with the rest retrieved from reference TRBV28 and TRBJ2-7, is DVKVTQSSRYLVKRTGEKVFLECVQDMDHENMFWYRQDPGLGLRLIYFSYDVKMKEKGDIPEGYSVSREKKERFSLILESASTNQTSMYLCASRTRQGKGEQYFGPGTRLTVT.

The sample holds a few counts of this clone. The rearrangement links TRBV28 to TRBJ1-2; D is possibly TRBD1 (6 bases). The V end lost 3 bases, the J end lost 3 bases, and 14 bases lay between the germline ends. The CDR3 is 15 amino acids. CDR1 and CDR2 (germline): MDHEN, SYDVKM. The chain's CDR3 is CASSFGGGADYGYTF. The CDR3, as DNA: TGTGCCAGCAGTTTTGGCGGGGGCGCCGACTATGGCTACACCTTC.

The V gene is TRBV9, the J gene TRBJ1-5; D unclear. CDR1 is SGDLS and CDR2 is YYNGEE in the germline V gene. There are 13 residues in the CDR3. V lost 0 bases and J 4 bases, leaving 5 bases between the germline ends. In DNA, the CDR3 is TGTGCCAGCAGCGTAGGAGATAATCAGCCCCAGCATTTT. This translates into CASSVGDNQPQHF.

This clone was recorded a few times. This chain joins TRBV7-8 and TRBJ1-2, with D possibly being TRBD1 (5 bases). This CDR3 has 16 amino acids. V shed 4 bases and J shed 4 bases, with 19 bases lying between them. Germline assignment: CDR1 SGHVS and CDR2 FQNEAQ. The CDR3 DNA follows: TGTGCCAGCAGCTCGTCATGGGGGGTCCGTAGCTATGGCTACACCTTC. Protein: CASSSSWGVRSYGYTF.

The rearrangement uses TRBV29-1 and TRBJ1-2; a weak D match, TRBD1 (5 bases). CDR1 and CDR2 (germline): SQVTM, ANQGSEA. CDR3 size: 14 residues. V shed 6 bases and J shed 7 bases, with 21 bases lying between them. Here the CDR3 reads CSVPTFIKGIGYTF. The CDR3 region has the DNA TGCAGCGTCCCGACATTTATCAAGGGGATTGGCTACACCTTC.

The chain links TRBV7-3 to TRBJ2-5, with D possibly TRBD1 on 5 matching bases. Germline V lookup: CDR1 SGHTA, CDR2 FQGTGA. V lost 5 bases and J lost 4, with 11 bases in between. This CDR3 comprises 13 residues. This CDR3 is CASSISRGETQYF. The CDR3 region has the DNA TGTGCCAGCAGCATATCTAGGGGAGAGACCCAGTACTTC.